A single sample is the source of the 3 T cell receptor beta chains below, sequenced in a study of CD8+CD57+ T cells in acquired aplastic anemia. Profiling that covered TCR beta VDJ and CDR3 relied on genomic DNA as its template. MiXCR, applied by TCRdb to the reads, yields one record per CDR3 protein. Of some 64,000 distinct CDR3 sequences in the sample, roughly 58% were seen once. The sample comprised sorted CD4+, CD8+, or CD8+CD57+ T cells (not recorded which) from PBMCs. The receptors were sampled from a human donor in good health, serving as a control.

This clonotype was observed many times. The chain is built from TRBV6-1 and TRBJ2-1, with 8 bases fitting TRBD2. There are 15 residues in the CDR3. The V and J ends lost 8 bases and 2 bases, in that order; junction bases with no gene match: 8. Germline loops: CDR1 MNHNS, CDR2 SASEGT. The CDR3 spells CASRREGAPYNEQFF. The CDR3 DNA reads as TGTGCCAGCCGACGGGAGGGCGCCCCCTACAATGAGCAGTTCTTC.

The gene calls are TRBV29-1 and TRBJ2-1; TRBD1 matches at 9 bases. The junction had 9 bases not matched to a gene; V was cut back by 3 bases and J by 0 bases. CDR1 and CDR2 (germline): SQVTM, ANQGSEA. CDR3 length: 17 residues. DNA of the CDR3: TGCAGCGTTGAGACGTACAGGGGGCAAAGCTCCTACAATGAGCAGTTCTTC. Amino acids: CSVETYRGQSSYNEQFF.

This clonotype has a handful of counts. The V gene is TRBV7-8, the J gene TRBJ1-5, with 10 bases identical to TRBD1. There are 15 residues in the CDR3. From germline, CDR1 is SGHVS and CDR2 FQNEAQ. Germline trimming cut 5 bases from V and 4 bases from J; bases unmatched to any gene: 5. The DNA for the CDR3 is TGTGCCAGCAGCGTCGGGACAGGGGTAAATCAGCCCCAGCATTTT. This gives the protein CASSVGTGVNQPQHF.